The 3 T cell receptor beta chains below were found in one sample sequenced in a study of T cell responses to AZD1222 COVID-19 vaccine. The method was immunoSEQ multiplex PCR; TCRdb's version includes in-frame clones alone and lacks a portion of them. This sample carries 95,000 to 150,000 clones, about nine tenths of them seen once, and the ten largest clones take 4% to 5%. The sample consisted of peripheral blood, taken 28 days after the second dose of the MenACWY control vaccine. Receptors were obtained from an adult who received the MenACWY meningococcal vaccine as a control.

The rearrangement joins TRBV5-8 to TRBJ2-7; TRBD1 matches 8 bases. From germline, CDR1 is SGHTS and CDR2 YDEGEE. Trimming removed 4 bases from V and 5 bases from J; junction bases left unmatched: 11. This CDR3 spans 15 amino acids. CDR3 loop: CASSPWAGGTNEQYV. DNA of the CDR3: TGTGCCAGCAGCCCCTGGGCAGGGGGCACGAACGAGCAGTACGTC.

The CDR3 reads CASSQVIYTGRSLGETQYF. The CDR3 DNA reads TGTGCCAGCAGCCAAGTGATTTATACCGGGAGGTCCCTGGGAGAGACCCAGTACTTC. The chain recombines TRBV3-1 (or the pseudogene TRBV3-2) with TRBJ2-5; 7 bases match TRBD2. This CDR3 is built from 19 residues. V lost 1 base and J lost 4; bases outside the gene matches: 18. Germline CDR1 reads LGHDT; CDR2 reads YNNKEL (reference sequence).

The genes are TRBV6-2 or TRBV6-3 and TRBJ2-5; 8 bases are shared with TRBD1. CDR3 length equals 16 residues. The V segment lost 4 bases and the J segment 4 bases; nucleotides outside the gene matches: 11. CDR1 MNHEY and CDR2 SVGEGT come from the germline V gene. CDR3 residues: CASSFTRTGQGETQYF. Written as DNA, the CDR3 is TGTGCCAGCAGTTTCACCCGGACAGGGCAAGGAGAGACCCAGTACTTC.